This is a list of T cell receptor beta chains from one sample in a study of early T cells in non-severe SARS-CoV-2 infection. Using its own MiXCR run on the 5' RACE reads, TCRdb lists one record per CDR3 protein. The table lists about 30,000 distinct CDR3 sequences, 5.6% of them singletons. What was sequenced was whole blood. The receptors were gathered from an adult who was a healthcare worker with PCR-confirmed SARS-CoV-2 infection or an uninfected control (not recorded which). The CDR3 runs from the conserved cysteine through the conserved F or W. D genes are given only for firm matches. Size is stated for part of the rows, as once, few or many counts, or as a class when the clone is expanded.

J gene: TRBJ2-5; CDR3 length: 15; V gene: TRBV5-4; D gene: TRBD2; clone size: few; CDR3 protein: CASSLASGRRETQYF; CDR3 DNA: TGTGCCAGCAGCTTGGCTAGCGGGAGACGAGAGACCCAGTACTTC
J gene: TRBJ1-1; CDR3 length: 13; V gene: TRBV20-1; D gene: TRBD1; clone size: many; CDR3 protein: CSARDRMNTEAFF; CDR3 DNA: TGCAGTGCGCGGGACAGGATGAACACTGAAGCTTTCTTT
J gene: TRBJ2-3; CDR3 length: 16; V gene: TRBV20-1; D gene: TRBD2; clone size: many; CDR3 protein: CSALSIAGGFTDTQYF; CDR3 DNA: TGCAGTGCTTTAAGTATAGCGGGGGGTTTCACAGATACGCAGTATTTT
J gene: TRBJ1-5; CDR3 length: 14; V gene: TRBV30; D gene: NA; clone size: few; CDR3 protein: CAWSEGGEAQPQHF; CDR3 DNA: TGTGCCTGGAGTGAGGGAGGGGAAGCGCAGCCCCAGCATTTT
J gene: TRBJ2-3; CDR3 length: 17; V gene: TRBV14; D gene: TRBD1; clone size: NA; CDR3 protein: CASSPFRDSASTDTQYF; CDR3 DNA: TGTGCCAGCAGCCCGTTCCGGGACAGTGCTAGCACAGATACGCAGTATTTT
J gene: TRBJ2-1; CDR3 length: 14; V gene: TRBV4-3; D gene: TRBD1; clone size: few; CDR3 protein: CASSHGDRGAEQFF; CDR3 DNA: TGCGCCAGCAGCCATGGGGACAGGGGAGCTGAGCAGTTCTTC
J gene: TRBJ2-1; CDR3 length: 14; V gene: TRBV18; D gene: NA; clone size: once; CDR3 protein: CISSPDSSYNEQFF; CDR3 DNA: TGTATCAGCTCCCCGGACAGCTCCTACAATGAGCAGTTCTTC
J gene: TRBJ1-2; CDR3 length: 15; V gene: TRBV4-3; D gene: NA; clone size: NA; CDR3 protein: CVSSHFIQGDYGYTF; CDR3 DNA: TGCGTCAGCAGCCATTTCATACAGGGAGACTATGGCTACACCTTC
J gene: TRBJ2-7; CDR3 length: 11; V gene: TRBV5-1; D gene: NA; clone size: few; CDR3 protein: CASSLGYEQYF; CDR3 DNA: TGCGCCAGCAGCCTTGGCTACGAGCAGTACTTC
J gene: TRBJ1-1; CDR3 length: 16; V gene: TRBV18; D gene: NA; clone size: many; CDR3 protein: CASSPLMDLWNTEAFF; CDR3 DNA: TGTGCCAGCTCACCACTGATGGATTTATGGAACACTGAAGCTTTCTTT
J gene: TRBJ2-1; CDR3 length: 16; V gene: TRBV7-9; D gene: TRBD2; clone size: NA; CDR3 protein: CASSRASGRNYNEQFF; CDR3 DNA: TGTGCCAGCAGCAGAGCTAGCGGGAGGAACTACAATGAGCAGTTCTTC
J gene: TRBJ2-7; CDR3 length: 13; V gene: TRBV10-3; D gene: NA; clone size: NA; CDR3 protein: CAISEDREYEQYF; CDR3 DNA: TGTGCCATCAGTGAAGACAGAGAATACGAGCAGTACTTC
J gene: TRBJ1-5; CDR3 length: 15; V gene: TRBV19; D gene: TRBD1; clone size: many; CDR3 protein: CASSSTQGARQPQHF; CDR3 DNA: TGTGCCAGTAGTTCAACTCAGGGGGCTAGGCAGCCCCAGCATTTT
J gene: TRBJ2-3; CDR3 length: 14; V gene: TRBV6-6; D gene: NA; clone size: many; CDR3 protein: CASSYGDEADTQYF; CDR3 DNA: TGTGCCAGCAGTTACGGGGATGAGGCAGATACGCAGTATTTT
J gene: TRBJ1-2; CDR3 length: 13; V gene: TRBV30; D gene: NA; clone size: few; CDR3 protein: CAWSDQGMGGYTF; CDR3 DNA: TGTGCCTGGAGTGACCAGGGTATGGGCGGCTACACCTTC
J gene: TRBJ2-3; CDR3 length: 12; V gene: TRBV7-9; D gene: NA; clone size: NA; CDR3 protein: CASSRGEDTQYF; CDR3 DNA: TGTGCCAGCAGCAGGGGTGAAGATACGCAGTATTTT
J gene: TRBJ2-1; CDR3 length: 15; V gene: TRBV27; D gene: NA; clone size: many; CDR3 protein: CASSGLGSLYNEQFF; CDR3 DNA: TGTGCCAGCAGTGGTCTCGGGAGTTTGTACAATGAGCAGTTCTTC
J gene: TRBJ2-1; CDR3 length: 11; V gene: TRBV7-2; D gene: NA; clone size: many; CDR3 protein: CATRETNEQFF; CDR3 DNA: TGTGCCACTCGCGAAACAAATGAGCAGTTCTTC